The rows below give T cell receptor beta chains drawn from one sample of a study of OX40 agonist ivuxolimab in advanced cancers. Assay: immunoSEQ multiplex PCR; the TCRdb copy retains only in-frame clones and omits some. The sample has roughly 48,000 clones, roughly 84% seen once; the top ten hold around 2.7%. The sequences come from CD4+ or CD8+ T cells sorted from blood, collected in a trial of the OX40 agonist ivuxolimab. All receptors come from an adult with an advanced solid tumor such as melanoma, head and neck, liver or kidney cancer. Each CDR3 is given with its conserved first and last residue.

>TRBJ2-3|TRBV5-8
CASSFRQARYTQYF
>TRBJ1-3|TRBV6-5
CASTFTRGNTIYF
>TRBJ2-7|TRBV25-1
CASSDSGTSFGYEQYF
>TRBJ1-1|TRBV30
CAWSVQANTEAFF
>TRBJ2-5|TRBV19
CASKARGETQYF
>TRBJ2-4|TRBV2
CASSTGQGIDIQYF
>TRBJ2-6|TRBV18
CASSPPGGGSSGANVLTF
>TRBJ1-5|TRBV30
CAWSKGQLNQPQHF
>TRBJ2-7|TRBV5-1
CASSWGQGGFEQYF
>TRBJ1-2|TRBV29-1
CSVAGGGSYGYTF
>TRBJ1-1|TRBV14
CASNHNLGQGGAEAFF
>TRBJ2-7|TRBV4-2
CASSPGLPGLEARSYEQYF
>TRBJ1-2|TRBV20-1
CSARSSGAYTF
>TRBJ2-5|TRBV27
CASSPRRDETQYF
>TRBJ1-5|TRBV7-2
CASSLDLGQPQHF